This passage covers 20 T cell receptor beta chains from one sample sequenced in a study of T cells in Graves' hyperthyroidism and ophthalmopathy. RNA transcripts served as the template for amplifying TCR beta CDR3 regions. TCR CDR3 underwent first-round RT-PCR with the HTBI primer set. TCRdb reanalysed the multiplex PCR reads using MiXCR and keeps one entry per CDR3 protein. The sample records about 290,000 distinct CDR3 sequences, roughly an eighth being singletons. What was sequenced was blood. These TCRs come from a woman between 40 and 55 years old with Graves' hyperthyroidism.

This clonotype was found a few times. The chain is built from TRBV6-1 and TRBJ2-1, with D perhaps TRBD1 (6 bases). V shed 6 bases and J shed 7 bases, with 16 bases lying between them. Germline V gives CDR1 MNHNS, CDR2 SASEGT. The CDR3 sequence is 14 residues long. CDR3 DNA: TGTGCCAGCAGCTCGAGCAAGAGGGGGAATGAGCAGTTCTTC. As protein: CASSSSKRGNEQFF.

The J gene is TRBJ2-1, the V gene TRBV5-1; 8 bases map to TRBD1. Germline loops: CDR1 SGHRS, CDR2 YFSETQ. The CDR3 runs to 17 residues. With V trimmed by 2 bases and J by 4 bases, 11 bases remained unmatched. The CDR3 loop is CASSLETGAARYNEQFF. The CDR3 bases are TGCGCCAGCAGCTTAGAGACAGGGGCCGCCCGGTACAATGAGCAGTTCTTC. Full variable domain (rest looked up from reference TRBV5-1 and TRBJ2-1): KAGVTQTPRYLIKTRGQQVTLSCSPISGHRSVSWYQQTPGQGLQFLFEYFSETQRNKGNFPGRFSGRQFSNSRSEMNVSTLELGDSALYLCASSLETGAARYNEQFFGPGTRLTVL.

This clonotype came up many times. The V call is TRBV2, the J call TRBJ2-5; D is possibly TRBD1 (5 bases). Germline lookup yields CDR1 SNHLY and CDR2 FYNNEI. Deletions cut 10 bases from V and 5 bases from J, with 11 bases between. CDR3 length equals 11 residues. CDR3 sequence (DNA): TGTGCCACCTCCGCAGGGGAGACCCAGTACTTC. Translation gives CATSAGETQYF.

This clonotype showed up many times. This sequence joins TRBV12-3 or TRBV12-4 and TRBJ2-7, with TRBD2 identical over 9 bases. This CDR3 is 15 amino acids long. With 0 bases clipped from V and 5 bases from J, the junction kept 5 bases outside the gene matches. The CDR3 loop is CASSLALSGRNEQYF. CDR3 coding DNA: TGTGCCAGCAGTTTAGCGCTTAGCGGGAGAAACGAGCAGTACTTC.

This clonotype was observed at least ten times. V usage is TRBV10-3 and J usage is TRBJ1-2; D perhaps matches TRBD1 (5 bases). The CDR3 runs to 12 residues. Between the trimmed V and J ends, which lost 4 bases and 7 bases, there was a span of 10 bases. Germline assignment: CDR1 ENHRY and CDR2 SYGVKD. As DNA, the CDR3 is TGTGCCATCAGTGGGAGGGGCAGTGGCTACACCTTC. Its protein is CAISGRGSGYTF.

Many counts were recorded for this clonotype. The CDR3 protein is CASSLREAQHF. DNA for the CDR3: TGTGCCAGCAGTCTCAGGGAGGCCCAGCATTTT. The rearrangement uses TRBV2 and TRBJ1-5; D might be TRBD1 (5 bases). Germline V gene lookup returns CDR1 SNHLY and CDR2 FYNNEI. Trimming took 5 bases from V and 11 from J, leaving 10 bases between them. CDR3 length: 11 amino acids.

This clonotype appeared once. This chain uses TRBV28 with TRBJ2-7, with D possibly TRBD1 on 6 matching bases. Germline-derived CDR1 and CDR2 are MDHEN and SYDVKM. V was trimmed by 6 bases and J by 3 bases, leaving 15 bases between them. The CDR3 spans 14 residues. CDR3 protein: CASSLRQDLYEQYF. The CDR3 coding sequence is TGTGCCAGCAGCCTAAGACAGGACCTCTACGAGCAGTACTTC.

There are a few counts of this clonotype. V is TRBV25-1 and J is TRBJ1-2, with a weak D call TRBD1 (6 bases). The V gene's germline CDR1 is MGHDK and CDR2 SYGVNS. The CDR3 runs 17 residues. Trimming shortened V by 1 base and J by 1 base, and 16 bases separated the two germline ends. CDR3 sequence reads: CASSEFKGGRNNYGYTF. The CDR3 bases are TGTGCCAGCAGTGAATTCAAGGGGGGACGGAATAACTATGGCTACACCTTC.

This clonotype was counted only a few times. The chain uses TRBV27 and TRBJ2-2; weak D call: TRBD1 (6 bases). V dropped 0 bases and J dropped 6 bases, with 11 bases sitting between them. Germline V gives CDR1 MNHEY, CDR2 SMNVEV (reference sequence). This CDR3 region has 15 residues. The CDR3 is CASSLSGTHSGELFF. The CDR3 coding sequence is TGTGCCAGCAGTTTATCCGGGACACATTCCGGGGAGCTGTTTTTT.

This clonotype was counted many times. This chain uses TRBV28 with TRBJ1-5; weak D call: TRBD1 (5 bases). Between the trimmed V and J ends, which lost 4 bases and 2 bases, there was a span of 15 bases. This CDR3 has 16 residues. CDR1 and CDR2 from the germline V gene are MDHEN and SYDVKM. CDR3 protein: CASSSQTGTGNQPQHF. DNA of the CDR3: TGTGCCAGCAGTTCACAAACCGGGACGGGCAATCAGCCCCAGCATTTT.

In this sample, this clonotype turned up many times. The chain links TRBV20-1 to TRBJ2-1; 13 nucleotides align to TRBD2. The CDR3 consists of 21 residues. Germline loops: CDR1 DFQATT, CDR2 SNEGSKA (reference sequence). Unmatched junction bases numbered 19, after V lost 2 bases and J lost 3 bases. The DNA for the CDR3 is TGCAGTGCTAGAAAGTATGGACTAGCGGGAGATATACGGCGGGTCTACAATGAGCAGTTCTTC. It specifies CSARKYGLAGDIRRVYNEQFF.

This clonotype was seen repeatedly, ten times or more. J is TRBJ1-2 and V is TRBV28, with unresolved D. The CDR3 is 13 amino acids. Trimming left V 7 bases short and J 1 base short, with 10 bases between. From germline, CDR1 is MDHEN and CDR2 SYDVKM. The CDR3 DNA reads as TGTGCCAGCAACGAGGTGCTTAACTATGGCTACACCTTC. Residues: CASNEVLNYGYTF.

This clonotype has just a few counts. The chain uses TRBV4-1 and TRBJ2-7; 8 bases are shared with TRBD1. V gave up 0 bases and J gave up 3 bases; unmatched junction bases: 4. The CDR3 has 15 residues. The germline V gene encodes CDR1 MGHRA and CDR2 YSYEKL. CDR3 residues: CASSQDRTGNYEQYF. CDR3 nucleotide sequence: TGCGCCAGCAGCCAAGATAGGACAGGGAACTACGAGCAGTACTTC.

Ten or more counts support this clonotype. The V call is TRBV2, the J call TRBJ2-7; no reliable D call. This CDR3 spans 14 amino acids. Deletions cut 6 bases from V and 5 bases from J, with 17 bases between. Germline V gene lookup returns CDR1 SNHLY and CDR2 FYNNEI. CDR3 loop: CASSPLVSRDEQYF. DNA of the CDR3: TGTGCCAGCAGCCCACTCGTCTCCCGGGACGAGCAGTACTTC.

This clonotype appeared many times. The chain uses TRBV6-1 and TRBJ2-7; D is uncertain. The CDR3 sequence is 14 residues long. V shed 6 bases and J shed 0 bases, with 12 bases lying between them. Germline assignment: CDR1 MNHNS and CDR2 SASEGT. The CDR3 is CASSGQKSSYEQYF. As DNA, the CDR3 is TGTGCCAGCAGCGGTCAAAAAAGCTCCTACGAGCAGTACTTC.

This clonotype was counted between two and nine times. CDR3 amino acids: CASSVVSDGDEQYF. In DNA, the CDR3 is TGTGCCAGCAGCGTAGTATCGGATGGGGACGAGCAGTACTTC. This chain uses TRBV9 with TRBJ2-7, with D unresolved. Trimming cost V 0 bases and J 5 bases, with 12 bases left between them. The CDR3 has 14 amino acids. Germline V gene sequence: CDR1 SGDLS, CDR2 YYNGEE.

In its sample, this clonotype was seen many times. The J gene is TRBJ1-2, the V gene TRBV12-3 or TRBV12-4; D gene uncertain. This CDR3 contains 18 residues. V lost 6 bases to trimming and J lost 8 bases, with 31 bases between them. CDR3 sequence: CASSPAPRPSHSMGGYTF. CDR3 sequence (DNA): TGTGCCAGCAGCCCAGCCCCCAGGCCCTCACACTCTATGGGAGGCTACACCTTC.

This clonotype was counted ten times or more. The V gene is TRBV6-5, the J gene TRBJ2-1, with TRBD2 matching over 8 bases. CDR3 size: 15 residues. CDR1 MNHEY and CDR2 SVGAGI come from the germline V gene. The ends lost 2 bases at V and 8 bases at J; junction bases unmatched: 8. CDR3 nucleotides: TGTGCCAGCAGTTACGACGGGAGGGCCAGGCATGAGCAGTTCTTC. This translates into CASSYDGRARHEQFF.

The chain joins TRBV5-8 to TRBJ1-2; 10 bases fit TRBD1. The ends lost 4 bases at V and 3 bases at J; junction bases unmatched: 6. The CDR3 runs 15 residues. Germline assignment: CDR1 SGHTS and CDR2 YDEGEE. CDR3 region: CASSPRTGGYYGYTF. The CDR3 DNA is TGTGCCAGCAGCCCTCGGACAGGGGGGTACTATGGCTACACCTTC.

This clonotype showed up many times. The rearrangement links TRBV14 to TRBJ1-5; perhaps TRBD1 as D (5 bases). The CDR3 extends over 13 amino acids. The V end was cut by 5 bases, the J end by 5 bases, with 10 bases between. Germline V CDR1 and CDR2: SGHDN, FVKESK. CDR3: CASSAGTDQPQHF. CDR3 DNA: TGTGCCAGCAGCGCCGGGACCGATCAGCCCCAGCATTTT.